This passage covers 27 T cell receptor beta chains from one sample sequenced in a study of coeliac disease. Produced via immunoSEQ multiplex PCR; TCRdb's table is partial and in-frame only. The sample shows roughly 4,100 clones, around three fifths of them seen only once. Sample: lymphocytes from the gut lamina propria. These receptors were taken from a woman aged 30 to 39 without celiac disease.

Within the sample, this clone is medium-sized. The CDR3 loop is CASINRVAQETQYF. The CDR3 DNA sequence: TGTGCCAGCATTAACAGGGTCGCCCAAGAGACCCAGTACTTC. This chain uses TRBV19 with TRBJ2-5; a weak D match, TRBD1 (6 bases). The CDR3 runs to 14 residues. Trimming removed 9 bases at V and 1 base at J, with 15 bases between. CDR1 LNHDA and CDR2 SQIVND come from the germline V gene (reference sequence).

The V and J genes are TRBV28 and TRBJ1-5; D gene unclear. Germline V gene sequence: CDR1 MDHEN, CDR2 SYDVKM. This CDR3 spans 13 amino acids. Trimming left V 8 bases short and J 0 bases short, with 8 bases between. CDR3 DNA: TGTGCCAGCCGAACTTATAGCAATCAGCCCCAGCATTTT. Amino acid sequence: CASRTYSNQPQHF. Drawing the rest from reference TRBV28 and TRBJ1-5, the complete variable domain is DVKVTQSSRYLVKRTGEKVFLECVQDMDHENMFWYRQDPGLGLRLIYFSYDVKMKEKGDIPEGYSVSREKKERFSLILESASTNQTSMYLCASRTYSNQPQHFGDGTRLSIL.

The rearrangement links TRBV11-2 to TRBJ2-2; 9 bases agree with TRBD1. Germline values: CDR1 SGHAT, CDR2 FQNNGV. The CDR3 runs 14 residues. V dropped 5 bases and J dropped 5; count of bases not matched to a gene: 3. The CDR3 sequence is CASSADRGTGELFF. As DNA, the CDR3 is TGTGCCAGCAGCGCAGACAGGGGGACCGGGGAGCTGTTTTTT.

The chain joins TRBV6-1 to TRBJ2-7; 9 bases are a match to TRBD2. The V gene end was trimmed by 3 bases and the J gene end by 5 bases; junction bases not matched to a gene: 5. This CDR3 region has 14 residues. Germline CDR1 MNHNS, CDR2 SASEGT. The CDR3: CASSDGGGANEQYF. The CDR3 nucleotides read TGTGCCAGCAGTGATGGCGGGGGGGCTAACGAGCAGTACTTC.

This clone came up once. This chain connects TRBV15 to TRBJ1-1; 8 bases match TRBD1. J gave up 0 bases and V 2 bases, and 2 bases lay outside the gene matches. Germline V gene data show CDR1 as LNHNV and CDR2 as YYDKDF (reference sequence). The CDR3 covers 15 residues. CDR3 in DNA: TGTGCCACCAGCAGACAGGGGGCGATGAACACTGAAGCTTTCTTT. Amino acids: CATSRQGAMNTEAFF.

This clone appeared once. This chain connects TRBV5-6 to TRBJ2-7; D not resolved. Between the trimmed V and J ends, which lost 4 bases and 3 bases, there was a span of 5 bases. CDR3 length: 11 residues. The V gene's germline CDR1 is SGHDT and CDR2 YYEEEE. The chain's CDR3 is CASSRGYEQYF. The CDR3 DNA follows: TGTGCCAGCAGCAGAGGCTACGAGCAGTACTTC.

The V and J genes are TRBV10-1 and TRBJ2-4; 7 bases align to TRBD1. There are 13 residues in the CDR3. Losses at the gene ends were 0 bases for V and 9 bases for J; bases not matched to a gene: 2. Per germline, CDR1 WNHNN and CDR2 SYGVQD (reference sequence). The CDR3 is CASSESGTVIQYF. The CDR3 DNA is TGCGCCAGCAGTGAGTCCGGGACAGTCATTCAGTACTTC.

This clone was seen a few times. The chain carries TRBV5-6 and TRBJ1-1; D remains unclear. Germline CDR1 and CDR2: SGHDT and YYEEEE. This CDR3 comprises 13 residues. Trimming left V 1 base short and J 10 bases short, with 14 bases between. CDR3 region: CASSLSGWPGAFF. The CDR3 region has the DNA TGTGCCAGCAGCTTGTCGGGATGGCCTGGAGCTTTCTTT.

By proportion, this clone is large. The genes are TRBV2 and TRBJ1-6; possibly TRBD1 for D (5 bases). This CDR3 comprises 13 residues. Trimming took off 6 bases at V and 9 bases at J, with 12 bases between the two ends. Per germline, CDR1 SNHLY and CDR2 FYNNEI. The CDR3 DNA sequence: TGTGCCAGCAGCCCTCTGGGGGGTTCACCCCTCCACTTT. Its protein is CASSPLGGSPLHF.

The V call is TRBV9, the J call TRBJ1-3; D might be TRBD1 (5 bases). V lost 4 bases and J 1 base, leaving 24 bases between the germline ends. In germline, CDR1 is SGDLS, CDR2 YYNGEE. There are 19 residues in the CDR3. Here the CDR3 DNA reads TGTGCCAGCAGCCCCGAGGGAGGGGCCCCTTCTTTATCTGGAAACACCATATATTTT. Amino acid sequence: CASSPEGGAPSLSGNTIYF.

J is TRBJ2-7 and V is TRBV7-1; perhaps TRBD1 as D (6 bases). TRBV7-1 is annotated as an ORF whose role is uncertain. The CDR3 is 15 amino acids. Deletions cut 7 bases from V and 2 bases from J, with 18 bases between. CDR3 sequence: CASKGETFLPYEQYF. CDR3 coding DNA: TGTGCCAGCAAGGGGGAGACCTTCCTGCCCTACGAGCAGTACTTC.

The count of this clone is one. The V gene is TRBV7-2, the J gene TRBJ2-7; D gene uncertain. Between the trimmed V and J ends, which lost 1 base and 6 bases, there was a span of 10 bases. The CDR3 runs 13 residues. CDR1 is SGHTA and CDR2 is FQGNSA in the germline V gene. The CDR3 DNA reads TGTGCCAGCAGCTTAGGCAGGTCTCCCGAGCAGTACTTC. Residues: CASSLGRSPEQYF. Supplemented by reference TRBV7-2 and TRBJ2-7, the full variable domain reads GAGVSQSPSNKVTEKGKDVELRCDPISGHTALYWYRQSLGQGLEFLIYFQGNSAPDKSGLPSDRFSAERTGGSVSTLTIQRTQQEDSAVYLCASSLGRSPEQYFGPGTRLTVT.

Concerning this clone: The sample contains more than one DNA sequence encoding this CDR3. The rearrangement links TRBV6-5 to TRBJ1-2; 8 positions match TRBD1. Germline CDR1 MNHEY, CDR2 SVGAGI. V lost 4 bases and J lost 5; bases outside the gene matches: 6. The CDR3 has 14 amino acids. The CDR3 spells CASSFRQGLYGYTF. The CDR3 region has the DNA TGTGCCAGCAGTTTCCGACAGGGGTTGTATGGCTACACCTTC.

This chain links TRBV28 with TRBJ2-2, with 7 bases lining up with TRBD2. The CDR3 has 17 amino acids. With 6 bases clipped from V and 8 bases from J, the junction kept 18 bases outside the gene matches. The germline V gene has CDR1 MDHEN and CDR2 SYDVKM. The CDR3 DNA sequence: TGTGCCAGCAGCCCTAATTCTGGGCGGGGGATGGAGGGGGAGCTGTTTTTT. Encoded protein: CASSPNSGRGMEGELFF.

The V call is TRBV11-3, the J call TRBJ2-1, with a possible D match to TRBD1 (5 bases). Looked up from germline, CDR1 is SGHNT and CDR2 is YENEEA. The germline V and J ends were trimmed by 1 base and 7 bases, with 11 bases remaining between them. This CDR3 has 14 amino acids. This CDR3 is CASSLVAGRNEQFF. The CDR3, as DNA: TGTGCCAGCAGCTTAGTCGCAGGGCGGAATGAGCAGTTCTTC. Supplemented by reference TRBV11-3 and TRBJ2-1, the full variable domain reads EAGVVQSPRYKIIEKKQPVAFWCNPISGHNTLYWYLQNLGQGPELLIRYENEEAVDDSQLPKDRFSAERLKGVDSTLKIQPAELGDSAVYLCASSLVAGRNEQFFGPGTRLTVL.

V usage is TRBV29-1 and J usage is TRBJ2-5; possible D gene TRBD2, 7 bases. The V gene's germline CDR1 is SQVTM and CDR2 ANQGSEA. This CDR3 region has 15 residues. The V end was cut by 0 bases, the J end by 5 bases, with 16 bases between. CDR3 sequence: CSVEDGGGRPETQYF. The CDR3 DNA reads TGCAGCGTTGAAGATGGCGGGGGCCGACCGGAGACCCAGTACTTC.

This clone occurred once. This sequence joins TRBV19 and TRBJ1-5; 10 bases are a match to TRBD1. This CDR3 is 14 amino acids long. Trimming at V came to 5 bases and at J to 5 bases, leaving 3 bases not matched to a gene. Per the germline V gene, CDR1 is LNHDA and CDR2 is SQIVND (reference sequence). The CDR3 loop reads CASSATGGDQPQHF. The CDR3 region has the DNA TGTGCCAGTAGTGCGACAGGGGGCGATCAGCCCCAGCATTTT.

The genes are TRBV2 and TRBJ1-1; possibly TRBD1 for D (6 bases). The V end was cut by 8 bases, the J end by 4 bases, with 26 bases between. The CDR3 sequence is 17 residues long. Germline values: CDR1 SNHLY, CDR2 FYNNEI. CDR3 residues: CASAGGRGVSFSTEAFF. CDR3 bases: TGTGCCAGCGCGGGGGGCAGGGGTGTTTCCTTTAGCACTGAAGCTTTCTTT.

The V call is TRBV2, the J call TRBJ1-4, with 8 bases fitting TRBD1. CDR1 is SNHLY, CDR2 FYNNEI, per germline. The V and J ends lost 6 bases and 8 bases, in that order; junction bases with no gene match: 5. This CDR3 region has 13 residues. CDR3 loop: CASSGQGEEKLFF. CDR3 DNA: TGTGCCAGCAGCGGACAGGGCGAAGAAAAACTGTTTTTT.

This clone was counted between two and nine times. The rearrangement uses TRBV7-8 and TRBJ2-1; the D gene is possibly TRBD2 (6 bases). The germline V gene encodes CDR1 SGHVS and CDR2 FQNEAQ. CDR3 length: 16 residues. With 6 bases removed from V and 9 bases from J, the gap between germline ends came to 24 bases. The CDR3 sequence is CASSLLTRRIGGEQFF. The CDR3 DNA follows: TGTGCCAGCAGTTTACTGACTAGGAGGATTGGTGGTGAGCAGTTCTTC.

This clone appeared a single time. This rearrangement joins TRBV5-1 to TRBJ2-7, with 9 bases identical to TRBD1. CDR1 and CDR2 (germline): SGHRS, YFSETQ. Trimming took 3 bases from V and 1 from J; bases not matched to a gene: 11. The CDR3 is 17 residues long. CDR3: CASSSPINRGLSYEQYF. Written as DNA, the CDR3 is TGCGCCAGCAGCTCACCAATAAACAGGGGGCTGTCCTACGAGCAGTACTTC.

CDR3 sequence (DNA): TGCGCCAGCAGCCTTAGCCCTGGGGGGAATAATCAGCCCCAGCATTTT. This gives the protein CASSLSPGGNNQPQHF. The genes are TRBV4-1 and TRBJ1-5, with D possibly matching TRBD1 (5 bases). The CDR3 totals 16 residues. CDR1 is MGHRA and CDR2 is YSYEKL in the germline V gene. V was trimmed by 4 bases and J by 4 bases, leaving 17 bases between them.

The chain recombines TRBV2 with TRBJ2-1; a possible D gene is TRBD1 (6 bases). The V gene's germline CDR1 is SNHLY and CDR2 FYNNEI. Trimming left V 5 bases short and J 0 bases short, with 20 bases between. This CDR3 comprises 18 residues. The CDR3 DNA reads as TGTGCCAGCAGTCCAAAGACCTGGACAGCGAGCTCCTACAATGAGCAGTTCTTC. Translated: CASSPKTWTASSYNEQFF.

This sequence joins TRBV5-5 and TRBJ1-4; D perhaps matches TRBD1 (5 bases). The CDR3 has 16 amino acids. The germline V gene has CDR1 SGHKS and CDR2 YYEKEE (reference sequence). V was pared by 1 base and J by 4 bases, with 14 bases between. As DNA, the CDR3 is TGTGCCAGCAGCTTGTTGGGAAGGGGTGGTAATGAAAAACTGTTTTTT. Translating it yields CASSLLGRGGNEKLFF.

The chain links TRBV7-9 to TRBJ2-2; D is perhaps TRBD2 (6 bases). Trimming shortened V by 4 bases and J by 7 bases, and 13 bases separated the two germline ends. The CDR3 spans 14 residues. The germline V gene has CDR1 SEHNR and CDR2 FQNEAQ (reference sequence). CDR3 sequence (DNA): TGTGCCAGCAGCTGGGGACTGGCGGGCGGGGAGCTGTTTTTT. It translates to CASSWGLAGGELFF. Complete variable domain (other parts from reference TRBV7-9 and TRBJ2-2): DTGVSQNPRHKITKRGQNVTFRCDPISEHNRLYWYRQTLGQGPEFLTYFQNEAQLEKSRLLSDRFSAERPKGSFSTLEIQRTEQGDSAMYLCASSWGLAGGELFFGEGSRLTVL.

CDR3 region: CASRAIPGQGPTEAFF. CDR3 DNA sequence: TGTGCCAGCAGGGCTATCCCGGGACAGGGGCCCACTGAAGCTTTCTTT. The gene calls are TRBV2 and TRBJ1-1; 10 bases agree with TRBD1. The ends lost 6 bases at V and 4 bases at J; junction bases unmatched: 11. The CDR3 totals 16 residues. The germline V gene encodes CDR1 SNHLY and CDR2 FYNNEI.

The chain employs TRBV5-5 and TRBJ2-1, with 8 bases matching TRBD1. With V trimmed by 0 bases and J by 9 bases, 5 bases remained unmatched. CDR1 SGHKS and CDR2 YYEKEE come from the germline V gene (reference sequence). The CDR3 consists of 14 residues. DNA for the CDR3: TGTGCCAGCAGCTTGGGGGGACAGGCTACTGAGCAGTTCTTC. Translated: CASSLGGQATEQFF.